A single T cell receptor (beta chain) is shown here with its context. No antigen is known for it. This sample is part of a study of T cells expressing NK-cell markers. Study summary: Sorted T-cell subsets CD3+CD56+NKG2C+, CD3+CD56+NKG2C- and CD3+CD56-NKG2C+ were TCR beta-sequenced.

Study outcomes and limitations: The CD3+CD56-NKG2C+ fraction of a handful of donors was also led by these clonotypes. Roughly 1.0-8% of CD8+ T cells in 6 or 7 donors belonged to dominant NKG2C+ clonotypes.

Germline V lookup: CDR1 SGHRS, CDR2 YFSETQ. The CDR3 extends over 16 amino acids. 5'RACE template switching with UMIs produced the TCR beta cDNA. Reanalyzing the 5' RACE reads, TCRdb keeps one entry per CDR3 protein, without DNA. The table lists approximately 420,000 distinct CDR3 sequences. The chain employs TRBV5-1 and TRBJ2-1; TCRdb designates TRBD2, a call that cannot be tested without DNA. This receptor was identified in a woman in her fifties or sixties in good health. Source material: blood T cells: a sorted CD56 or NKG2C T cell subset, CD4+ or CD8+ T cells, or bulk PBMC T cells (not recorded which). The CDR3 here is CASSRIAGGPPDEQFF.